The 8 T cell receptor beta chains presented below share a single source sample, sequenced in a study of T cell responses to AZD1222 COVID-19 vaccine (dated by TCRdb to 2020 to 2023). Library generation was performed with the immunoSEQ multiplex PCR assay. Imported from immuneACCESS, the table was reduced by TCRdb to in-frame sequences with V and J called. These copies leave out some clones; in studies compared against another copy, an unresolved V gene accounts for under half, and the cause of the remainder is not known. Within this sample are about 160,000 clones, with about 90% of them counted one time only. The leading ten clones occupy around 4.6% of the sample. The time point label, as the study defines it: baseline before first vaccination. This specimen's treatment or condition label, per the study, means: meningococcal conjugate vaccine given as trial control. This sample comprised peripheral blood, obtained on day 0 of MenACWY control vaccination. These receptors came from an adult in good health.

The chain uses TRBV28 and TRBJ2-7; TRBD1 is a possible D gene (5 bases). CDR1 is MDHEN and CDR2 is SYDVKM in the germline V gene. V was trimmed by 11 bases and J by 7 bases, leaving 15 bases between them. The CDR3 sequence is 11 residues long. The CDR3 DNA follows: TGTGCCTCCGGCAGGGTGCGGGAGCAGTACTTC. Translating gives CASGRVREQYF. Variable domain in full (rest from reference TRBV28 and TRBJ2-7): DVKVTQSSRYLVKRTGEKVFLECVQDMDHENMFWYRQDPGLGLRLIYFSYDVKMKEKGDIPEGYSVSREKKERFSLILESASTNQTSMYLCASGRVREQYFGPGTRLTVT.

The V gene is TRBV19, the J gene TRBJ2-7, with TRBD2 matching over 12 bases. This CDR3 is built from 13 residues. Germline loops: CDR1 LNHDA, CDR2 SQIVND (reference sequence). Trimming took 5 bases from V and 6 from J; bases not matched to a gene: 2. The CDR3 nucleotides are TGTGCCAGTAGTGTGACTAGCGGGAGCGAGCAGTACTTC. Encoded protein: CASSVTSGSEQYF.

The chain is built from TRBV9 and TRBJ1-4; 11 positions agree with TRBD1. CDR1 and CDR2 (germline): SGDLS, YYNGEE. The CDR3 is 18 residues long. V dropped 3 bases and J dropped 3; count of bases not matched to a gene: 10. The CDR3 DNA is TGTGCCAGCAGCGGAGAGGGACAGGGGGTTTTGTCTAATGAAAAACTGTTTTTT. It is translated as CASSGEGQGVLSNEKLFF.

The chain recombines TRBV2 with TRBJ1-4; D is unclear. CDR3 length: 12 amino acids. V lost 6 bases and J 8 bases, leaving 10 bases between the germline ends. Germline V gives CDR1 SNHLY, CDR2 FYNNEI. CDR3 coding DNA: TGTGCCAGCAGGTCAGCGGGGGAAAAACTGTTTTTT. Protein sequence: CASRSAGEKLFF.

This chain uses TRBV10-3 with TRBJ1-1; D is uncertain. This CDR3 is 12 amino acids long. With 6 bases removed from V and 1 base from J, the gap between germline ends came to 6 bases. Germline CDR1 is ENHRY and CDR2 is SYGVKD. Here the CDR3 reads CAIRGSNTEAFF. In DNA form, the CDR3 reads TGTGCCATCAGAGGGTCGAACACTGAAGCTTTCTTT.

This clone was detected once. The chain combines TRBV18 with TRBJ2-7; 10 bases are shared with TRBD1. This CDR3 has 15 amino acids. J was trimmed by 5 bases and V by 3 bases; bases with no gene match: 7. The germline V gene has CDR1 KGHSH and CDR2 LQKENI. The CDR3: CASSPEGTGDHEQYF. Here the CDR3 DNA reads TGTGCCAGCTCACCTGAGGGGACAGGGGACCACGAGCAGTACTTC.

J is TRBJ2-5 and V is TRBV19; D is ambiguous. The V gene lost 6 bases and the J gene lost 0 bases, with 8 bases spanning the gap. The CDR3 totals 13 residues. CDR1 LNHDA and CDR2 SQIVND come from the germline V gene (reference sequence). The CDR3 nucleotides are TGTGCCAGTAGCCTCACGTACCAAGAGACCCAGTACTTC. Protein sequence: CASSLTYQETQYF.

This clone was found once. The rearrangement uses TRBV2 and TRBJ2-7, with D maybe TRBD2 (6 bases). Germline loops: CDR1 SNHLY, CDR2 FYNNEI. The CDR3 totals 11 residues. The V gene lost 6 bases and the J gene lost 6 bases, with 9 bases spanning the gap. CDR3: CASREGPEQYF. As DNA, the CDR3 is TGTGCCAGCAGGGAGGGTCCCGAGCAGTACTTC.